Listed below are T cell receptor beta chains from one sample, sequenced in a study of Graves' ophthalmopathy and Graves' hyperthyroidism. TCRdb fed the multiplex PCR reads into MiXCR, producing one record per CDR3 protein. Found here are about 210,000 distinct CDR3 sequences, 25% to 30% of them singletons; the top ten hold about 9.1%. The source material was peripheral blood. The source is a man aged 50-59 years with Graves' ophthalmopathy. CDR3s include the opening cysteine and the closing phenylalanine or tryptophan. The order of the fields is D gene, J gene, V gene, clone size, CDR3 length, CDR3 protein, CDR3 DNA. The D gene is left open where the match is weak. Clone size, where shown, is once, few, many, or a class for clones that have expanded.

D gene: TRBD1; J gene: TRBJ1-6; V gene: TRBV20-1; clone size: -; CDR3 length: 17; CDR3 protein: CSARDMKGAGHNSPLHF; CDR3 DNA: TGCAGTGCTAGAGATATGAAGGGGGCCGGCCATAATTCACCCCTCCACTTT
D gene: TRBD1; J gene: TRBJ2-5; V gene: TRBV7-9; clone size: many; CDR3 length: 14; CDR3 protein: CASSSMDREETQYF; CDR3 DNA: TGTGCCAGCAGCTCTATGGACAGGGAAGAGACCCAGTACTTC
D gene: -; J gene: TRBJ1-2; V gene: TRBV28; clone size: many; CDR3 length: 14; CDR3 protein: CASSRDTGIYGYTF; CDR3 DNA: TGTGCCAGCAGTCGCGACACAGGGATCTATGGCTACACCTTC
D gene: -; J gene: TRBJ1-5; V gene: TRBV12-3/TRBV12-4; clone size: many; CDR3 length: 13; CDR3 protein: CASSLGDNQPQHF; CDR3 DNA: TGTGCCAGCAGTTTGGGAGACAATCAGCCCCAGCATTTT
D gene: -; J gene: TRBJ2-7; V gene: TRBV9; clone size: many; CDR3 length: 14; CDR3 protein: CASSRTGPSYEQYF; CDR3 DNA: TGTGCCAGCAGCCGAACCGGTCCCTCCTACGAGCAGTACTTC
D gene: -; J gene: TRBJ1-2; V gene: TRBV6-1; clone size: -; CDR3 length: 14; CDR3 protein: CASSELTGDYGYTF; CDR3 DNA: TGTGCCAGCAGTGAACTGACAGGTGACTATGGCTACACCTTC
D gene: -; J gene: TRBJ2-5; V gene: TRBV28; clone size: many; CDR3 length: 14; CDR3 protein: CASSSFQGRETQYF; CDR3 DNA: TGTGCCAGCAGTTCTTTTCAGGGTCGGGAGACCCAGTACTTC
D gene: -; J gene: TRBJ2-7; V gene: TRBV6-2/TRBV6-3; clone size: many; CDR3 length: 15; CDR3 protein: CASSYRAGPLYEQYF; CDR3 DNA: TGTGCCAGCAGTTACAGGGCGGGACCTCTGTACGAGCAGTACTTC
D gene: TRBD2; J gene: TRBJ2-7; V gene: TRBV6-2/TRBV6-3; clone size: -; CDR3 length: 17; CDR3 protein: CASSSGTSGFLSYEQYF; CDR3 DNA: TGTGCCAGCAGTTCCGGGACTAGCGGCTTCCTCTCCTACGAGCAGTACTTC
D gene: -; J gene: TRBJ2-5; V gene: TRBV6-2/TRBV6-3; clone size: few; CDR3 length: 13; CDR3 protein: CASSYSTPETQYF; CDR3 DNA: TGTGCCAGCAGTTACTCCACTCCAGAGACCCAGTACTTC
D gene: -; J gene: TRBJ2-7; V gene: TRBV7-2; clone size: many; CDR3 length: 16; CDR3 protein: CASSPPWAAPLGEQYF; CDR3 DNA: TGTGCCAGCAGTCCTCCGTGGGCGGCCCCCCTTGGGGAGCAGTACTTC
D gene: -; J gene: TRBJ2-5; V gene: TRBV7-8; clone size: many; CDR3 length: 15; CDR3 protein: CASSLAREYQETQYF; CDR3 DNA: TGTGCCAGCAGCTTAGCCCGGGAGTACCAAGAGACCCAGTACTTC
D gene: TRBD1; J gene: TRBJ1-1; V gene: TRBV2; clone size: -; CDR3 length: 14; CDR3 protein: CASSTTGGLTEAFF; CDR3 DNA: TGTGCCAGCAGTACGACAGGGGGCCTAACTGAAGCTTTCTTT
D gene: TRBD2; J gene: TRBJ2-7; V gene: TRBV12-3/TRBV12-4; clone size: many; CDR3 length: 18; CDR3 protein: CASILCRGSSLPSYEQYF; CDR3 DNA: TGTGCCAGCATTCTCTGCCGCGGGAGCAGTCTACCCTCCTACGAGCAGTACTTC
D gene: -; J gene: TRBJ1-2; V gene: TRBV4-2; clone size: many; CDR3 length: 20; CDR3 protein: CASSQGVIRVTGIGFYGYTF; CDR3 DNA: TGTGCCAGCAGCCAAGGAGTAATCCGGGTCACAGGGATAGGATTTTATGGCTACACCTTC
D gene: TRBD2; J gene: TRBJ2-7; V gene: TRBV12-3/TRBV12-4; clone size: -; CDR3 length: 15; CDR3 protein: CASSEIAGVLHEQYF; CDR3 DNA: TGTGCCAGCAGTGAGATAGCGGGAGTTCTCCACGAGCAGTACTTC
D gene: -; J gene: TRBJ2-7; V gene: TRBV27; clone size: many; CDR3 length: 18; CDR3 protein: CATRSWAAHLVLPYEQYF; CDR3 DNA: TGTGCCACTCGATCGTGGGCGGCCCACCTCGTACTCCCCTACGAGCAGTACTTC
D gene: -; J gene: TRBJ2-7; V gene: TRBV30; clone size: few; CDR3 length: 11; CDR3 protein: CAWSVKAEQYF; CDR3 DNA: TGTGCCTGGAGCGTGAAGGCGGAGCAGTACTTC
D gene: -; J gene: TRBJ2-5; V gene: TRBV12-3/TRBV12-4; clone size: -; CDR3 length: 13; CDR3 protein: CASSQGRRQTQYF; CDR3 DNA: TGTGCCAGCAGTCAGGGCAGGAGGCAGACCCAGTACTTC
D gene: -; J gene: TRBJ1-5; V gene: TRBV4-1; clone size: many; CDR3 length: 19; CDR3 protein: CASSQVNPGTLKDHQPQHF; CDR3 DNA: TGCGCCAGCAGCCAGGTAAACCCCGGGACACTCAAGGACCATCAGCCCCAGCATTTT
D gene: TRBD1; J gene: TRBJ2-2; V gene: TRBV7-8; clone size: many; CDR3 length: 14; CDR3 protein: CASRQTGGTGELFF; CDR3 DNA: TGTGCCAGCAGACAGACAGGGGGCACCGGGGAGCTGTTTTTT
D gene: -; J gene: TRBJ2-5; V gene: TRBV7-9; clone size: few; CDR3 length: 15; CDR3 protein: CASSHPRILQETQYF; CDR3 DNA: TGTGCCAGCAGCCACCCACGGATATTACAAGAGACCCAGTACTTC
D gene: -; J gene: TRBJ2-7; V gene: TRBV6-1; clone size: -; CDR3 length: 13; CDR3 protein: CASSDWKAYEQYF; CDR3 DNA: TGTGCCAGCAGTGATTGGAAGGCCTACGAGCAGTACTTC
D gene: TRBD1; J gene: TRBJ2-5; V gene: TRBV7-3; clone size: many; CDR3 length: 16; CDR3 protein: CASSLGQARTQETQYF; CDR3 DNA: TGTGCCAGCAGCTTAGGACAGGCGAGGACACAAGAGACCCAGTACTTC
D gene: -; J gene: TRBJ2-7; V gene: TRBV27; clone size: -; CDR3 length: 15; CDR3 protein: CASSLSAGSTFEQYF; CDR3 DNA: TGTGCCAGCAGTTTATCGGCAGGGAGTACTTTCGAGCAGTACTTC
D gene: -; J gene: TRBJ2-7; V gene: TRBV6-2/TRBV6-3; clone size: many; CDR3 length: 15; CDR3 protein: CASSYSPGFSYEQYF; CDR3 DNA: TGTGCCAGCAGTTACTCCCCGGGGTTCTCCTACGAGCAGTACTTC
D gene: -; J gene: TRBJ1-1; V gene: TRBV5-1; clone size: -; CDR3 length: 13; CDR3 protein: CASSEDINTEAFF; CDR3 DNA: TGCGCCAGCAGCGAGGACATCAACACTGAAGCTTTCTTT
D gene: -; J gene: TRBJ1-1; V gene: TRBV11-2; clone size: -; CDR3 length: 16; CDR3 protein: CASSSHGRQAKFEAFF; CDR3 DNA: TGTGCCAGCAGCTCACATGGAAGACAGGCCAAATTTGAAGCTTTCTTT
D gene: -; J gene: TRBJ2-5; V gene: TRBV29-1; clone size: -; CDR3 length: 13; CDR3 protein: CSVEQGLGWTQYF; CDR3 DNA: TGCAGCGTTGAACAGGGATTGGGGTGGACCCAGTACTTC
D gene: TRBD1; J gene: TRBJ1-6; V gene: TRBV30; clone size: many; CDR3 length: 14; CDR3 protein: CAWSAGTGDSPLHF; CDR3 DNA: TGTGCCTGGAGCGCCGGGACAGGGGATTCACCCCTCCACTTT
D gene: -; J gene: TRBJ1-2; V gene: TRBV11-2; clone size: many; CDR3 length: 15; CDR3 protein: CASSSHEQESYSYTF; CDR3 DNA: TGTGCCAGCAGCTCACACGAACAGGAATCCTATAGCTACACCTTC
D gene: -; J gene: TRBJ1-5; V gene: TRBV6-2/TRBV6-3; clone size: -; CDR3 length: 14; CDR3 protein: CASSYQVGNQPQHF; CDR3 DNA: TGTGCCAGCAGTTACCAAGTAGGAAATCAGCCCCAGCATTTT
D gene: TRBD2; J gene: TRBJ2-7; V gene: TRBV6-2/TRBV6-3; clone size: many; CDR3 length: 12; CDR3 protein: CASRGVHYEQYF; CDR3 DNA: TGTGCCAGCCGGGGGGTCCACTACGAGCAGTACTTC
D gene: -; J gene: TRBJ2-2; V gene: TRBV27; clone size: many; CDR3 length: 18; CDR3 protein: CASSLTISLATNTGELFF; CDR3 DNA: TGTGCCAGCAGTTTAACGATTAGTCTAGCGACCAACACCGGGGAGCTGTTTTTT